This passage covers 13 T cell receptor beta chains from one sample sequenced in a study of blood T cells in healthy people across ages. It was with a sample-barcoded 5' primer and a J-beta primer mix that a second PCR of roughly 6 to 12 cycles was run. TCRdb reanalysed the 5' RACE reads using MiXCR and keeps one entry per CDR3 protein. The sample contains 660,000 or so distinct CDR3 sequences, roughly 53% of which appear only once. Source material: blood. Receptor source: a man between 60 and 75 years old in good health.

The CDR3 sequence is CASSVRTEGEGGSLREQFF. The CDR3 region has the DNA TGTGCCAGCAGCGTCCGGACAGAGGGAGAGGGGGGGTCTTTACGGGAGCAGTTCTTC. The chain has TRBV9 and TRBJ2-1; tentatively, D is TRBD2 (7 bases). The CDR3 is made up of 19 amino acids. The germline V and J ends were trimmed by 2 bases and 10 bases, with 31 bases remaining between them. Germline assignment: CDR1 SGDLS and CDR2 YYNGEE.

The V gene is TRBV4-1, the J gene TRBJ1-2; 10 bases line up with TRBD1. Germline-derived CDR1 and CDR2 are MGHRA and YSYEKL. J gave up 8 bases and V 3 bases, and 6 bases lay outside the gene matches. The CDR3 contains 14 residues. The CDR3 loop reads CASSQAGQGNGYTF. The DNA of the CDR3 is TGCGCCAGCAGCCAGGCGGGACAGGGGAACGGCTACACCTTC.

The CDR3 here is CASTLAAQVDTQYF. CDR3 nucleotides: TGTGCCAGCACTCTAGCGGCGCAGGTGGATACGCAGTATTTT. V gene TRBV3-1 combines with J gene TRBJ2-3, with 7 positions matching TRBD2. This CDR3 is 14 amino acids long. Germline V gives CDR1 LGHDT, CDR2 YNNKEL (reference sequence). Germline trimming cut 7 bases from V and 6 bases from J; bases unmatched to any gene: 10.

This chain joins TRBV10-3 and TRBJ1-2; D uncertain. Trimming pared 6 bases from V and 3 bases from J, leaving 11 bases between. The V gene's germline CDR1 is ENHRY and CDR2 SYGVKD. The CDR3 spans 13 residues. CDR3 coding DNA: TGTGCCATCAGCCCCGACATTGACTATGGCTACACCTTC. This encodes CAISPDIDYGYTF.

The chain couples TRBV7-9 to TRBJ2-3; no definite D call. Germline V lookup: CDR1 SEHNR, CDR2 FQNEAQ (reference sequence). The CDR3 covers 14 residues. The V gene lost 3 bases and the J gene lost 0 bases, with 7 bases spanning the gap. CDR3 DNA: TGTGCCAGCAGCTTTACCATTAGCACAGATACGCAGTATTTT. This codes for CASSFTISTDTQYF.

J is TRBJ1-5 and V is TRBV20-1; D not certain. Trimming pared 0 bases from V and 3 bases from J, leaving 9 bases between. This CDR3 comprises 14 residues. Germline CDR1 is DFQATT and CDR2 is SNEGSKA (reference sequence). The CDR3 nucleotides read TGCAGTGCTAGAGATCGTGCCCTCAATCAGCCCCAGCATTTT. This codes for CSARDRALNQPQHF.

The chain has TRBV10-3 and TRBJ1-2, with 7 bases matching TRBD1. V lost 6 bases and J lost 3; bases outside the gene matches: 10. Germline CDR1 reads ENHRY; CDR2 reads SYGVKD. The CDR3 contains 15 residues. The CDR3 nucleotides are TGTGCCATCAGAATACAGGGGCGGATTGACTATGGCTACACCTTC. As protein: CAIRIQGRIDYGYTF.

In this sample, this clonotype turned up many times. J is TRBJ2-7 and V is TRBV12-3 or TRBV12-4; the D is unclear. The V end was cut by 5 bases, the J end by 5 bases, with 13 bases between. The CDR3 has 13 amino acids. CDR3 loop: CASSQTKRDEQYF. CDR3 sequence (DNA): TGTGCCAGCAGTCAAACGAAAAGGGACGAGCAGTACTTC.

This clonotype has more than one count but fewer than ten. J is TRBJ2-7 and V is TRBV4-2; 9 bases agree with TRBD2. The CDR3 contains 15 residues. Germline lookup yields CDR1 LGHNA and CDR2 YNFKEQ. Trimming cost V 4 bases and J 4 bases; bases outside gene matches: 8. CDR3 DNA sequence: TGTGCCAGCAGCCGGTTAGCGGGGGAGGAGTACGAGCAGTACTTC. Amino acid sequence: CASSRLAGEEYEQYF.

The chain joins TRBV20-1 to TRBJ1-1; D is unclear. This CDR3 is 12 amino acids long. Deletions cut 3 bases from V and 7 bases from J, with 12 bases between. Germline V CDR1 and CDR2: DFQATT, SNEGSKA (reference sequence). The chain's CDR3 is CSASDQAYEAFF. CDR3 coding DNA: TGCAGTGCTAGTGATCAGGCCTATGAAGCTTTCTTT.

The chain joins TRBV18 to TRBJ2-3; 9 bases agree with TRBD1. The CDR3 consists of 18 residues. The germline gives CDR1 KGHSH, CDR2 LQKENI. Trimming cost V 6 bases and J 6 bases; bases outside gene matches: 19. The CDR3 nucleotides are TGTGCCAGCTCCCAGGAGGCCAACCGGGACAGGGTTTCGGATACGCAGTATTTT. As protein: CASSQEANRDRVSDTQYF.

This clonotype was seen more than once but under ten times. The chain links TRBV29-1 to TRBJ2-1; D assignment may be TRBD1 or TRBD2 (7 bases each). Germline lookup yields CDR1 SQVTM and CDR2 ANQGSEA. The CDR3 is 14 amino acids. Trimming stripped 7 bases from V and 9 bases from J, with 22 bases between. CDR3 region: CSAPGGEGAIEQFF. For the CDR3, the DNA is TGCAGCGCGCCTGGCGGGGAGGGGGCAATTGAGCAGTTCTTC.

In its sample, this clonotype was seen a few times. This chain joins TRBV18 and TRBJ2-1; no reliable D call. The germline CDR1 and CDR2 sequences are KGHSH and LQKENI. The CDR3 contains 13 residues. V was shortened by 0 bases and J by 7 bases, with 7 bases between the two germline ends. The CDR3 reads CASSPPNANEQFF. The CDR3 bases are TGTGCCAGCTCACCACCGAATGCGAATGAGCAGTTCTTC.